This TCR beta chain originates from a study of metastatic and nonmetastatic thyroid tumors. No patient had received any treatment before thyroid surgery. This clone was observed at least ten times. The germline V and J ends were trimmed by 3 bases and 7 bases, with 9 bases remaining between them. The CDR3 totals 12 residues. In germline, CDR1 is MDHEN, CDR2 SYDVKM. TCRdb used MiXCR to call clones anew from the PCR reads. The sample records approximately 84,000 clones, 15% being singletons. The J gene is TRBJ2-5, the V gene TRBV28; D uncertain. The sequenced material came from blood. This sequence originates from a female donor with papillary thyroid cancer or a benign thyroid nodule (not recorded which). Some clones in this sample may be carry-over from other donors' samples. This CDR3 is CASSFREGTQYF. The CDR3 coding sequence is TGTGCCAGCAGTTTCAGAGAAGGGACCCAGTACTTC.